The 31 T cell receptor beta chains listed next were all sequenced from one sample in a study of shared clonotypes between healthy human individuals. Produced via immunoSEQ multiplex PCR; TCRdb's table is partial and in-frame only. This table has 330,000 or so clones, roughly 70% appearing once. Sample: memory CD4+ T cells sorted from blood. Described subset: CD45RA-negative fraction. The origin of the receptors is a man aged 30 to 39 in good health.

CDR3 in amino acids: CSAGGNEQFF. The CDR3 DNA is TGCAGTGCTGGGGGCAATGAGCAGTTCTTC. This chain links TRBV20-1 with TRBJ2-1; D is tentatively TRBD1 or TRBD2 (5 bases each). Trimming left V 5 bases short and J 6 bases short, with 5 bases between. The length of the CDR3 is 10 residues. Germline V gene sequence: CDR1 DFQATT, CDR2 SNEGSKA (reference sequence).

The CDR3 protein is CASSQWVTGSDTQYF. The CDR3 nucleotides are TGCGCCAGCAGCCAATGGGTGACAGGCTCAGATACGCAGTATTTT. The J gene is TRBJ2-3, the V gene TRBV4-3, with D possibly matching TRBD1 (6 bases). V lost 2 bases to trimming and J lost 4 bases, with 13 bases between them. This CDR3 comprises 15 residues. Germline CDR1 reads LGHNA; CDR2 reads YSLEER.

V gene TRBV6-1 combines with J gene TRBJ2-6, with D possibly matching TRBD2 (6 bases). The germline V gene encodes CDR1 MNHNS and CDR2 SASEGT. This CDR3 contains 16 residues. V was clipped by 4 bases and J by 2 bases, with 12 bases between them. The CDR3 loop is CASSGWGRPGANVLTF. CDR3 coding DNA: TGTGCCAGCAGTGGCTGGGGGAGGCCTGGGGCCAACGTCCTGACTTTC.

The gene calls are TRBV5-1 and TRBJ2-3; no firm D call. V lost 0 bases, J lost 6 bases, and 11 bases lay in between. The germline CDR1 and CDR2 sequences are SGHRS and YFSETQ. The CDR3 totals 14 residues. The CDR3, as DNA: TGCGCCAGCAGCTTGGTAGGGCCTGGGGATACGCAGTATTTT. It translates to CASSLVGPGDTQYF. The whole variable domain, remainder taken from reference TRBV5-1 and TRBJ2-3, is KAGVTQTPRYLIKTRGQQVTLSCSPISGHRSVSWYQQTPGQGLQFLFEYFSETQRNKGNFPGRFSGRQFSNSRSEMNVSTLELGDSALYLCASSLVGPGDTQYFGPGTRLTVL.

V and J are TRBV6-1 and TRBJ2-5; TRBD1 matches at 9 bases. The CDR3 has 15 residues. Germline lookup yields CDR1 MNHNS and CDR2 SASEGT. The V and J ends lost 5 bases and 2 bases, in that order; junction bases with no gene match: 6. As DNA, the CDR3 is TGTGCCAGCAGTTCACAGGGGGCTGGGCAAGAGACCCAGTACTTC. Amino acid sequence: CASSSQGAGQETQYF.

CDR3 DNA: TGTGCCAGCAGTGAAAATGTGGCGACCGGGGAGCTGTTTTTT. It translates to CASSENVATGELFF. The chain has TRBV6-1 and TRBJ2-2; D is ambiguous. The V end lost 2 bases, the J end lost 5 bases, and 9 bases lay between the germline ends. The CDR3 runs to 14 residues. The germline CDR1 and CDR2 sequences are MNHNS and SASEGT.

The chain has TRBV7-2 and TRBJ2-7; D is uncertain. The CDR3 has 16 residues. V was trimmed by 0 bases and J by 0 bases, leaving 12 bases between them. CDR1 and CDR2 from the germline V gene are SGHTA and FQGNSA. CDR3 DNA sequence: TGTGCCAGCAGCTTAGCGGACCGCCAACCCTCCTACGAGCAGTACTTC. It is translated as CASSLADRQPSYEQYF.

The chain employs TRBV19 and TRBJ1-2; D is possibly TRBD1 (5 bases). Germline CDR1 reads LNHDA; CDR2 reads SQIVND (reference sequence). There are 15 residues in the CDR3. The V and J ends lost 7 bases and 3 bases respectively, with 18 bases between them. The CDR3 nucleotides are TGTGCCAGTATGGCGGGCAGGACGGGGGACTATGGCTACACCTTC. This codes for CASMAGRTGDYGYTF.

J is TRBJ1-5 and V is TRBV7-9; TRBD1 is a possible D gene (6 bases). This CDR3 is 14 amino acids long. Trimming stripped 5 bases from V and 1 base from J, with 9 bases between. The germline V gene has CDR1 SEHNR and CDR2 FQNEAQ (reference sequence). The CDR3 spells CASSVGQSNQPQHF. The CDR3 nucleotides are TGTGCCAGCAGCGTTGGACAGAGCAATCAGCCCCAGCATTTT.

Details on this clone: Other DNA sequences within the sample encode an identical CDR3. The chain is built from TRBV5-6 and TRBJ1-5; no definite D call. Germline values: CDR1 SGHDT, CDR2 YYEEEE. The CDR3 consists of 12 residues. V was shortened by 0 bases and J by 5 bases, with 3 bases between the two germline ends. The CDR3: CASSLVDQPQHF. CDR3 nucleotide sequence: TGTGCCAGCAGCTTGGTGGATCAGCCCCAGCATTTT.

The chain uses TRBV4-3 and TRBJ2-1; no definite D call. CDR3 size: 12 residues. The V and J ends lost 3 bases and 9 bases respectively, with 9 bases between them. Germline CDR1 is LGHNA and CDR2 is YSLEER. The CDR3 loop is CASSQLGSEQFF. CDR3 bases: TGCGCCAGCAGCCAGCTAGGTTCTGAGCAGTTCTTC.

Comments on this clone: This sample includes further DNA sequences coding for the same CDR3. The chain uses TRBV5-1 and TRBJ2-2; 11 bases align to TRBD2. The CDR3 is made up of 16 amino acids. Germline V lookup: CDR1 SGHRS, CDR2 YFSETQ. The trim removed 4 bases at V and 2 bases at J, leaving 4 bases unmatched. CDR3 bases: TGCGCCAGCAGCCCAGGGACTAGCGGAAACACCGGGGAGCTGTTTTTT. Translating gives CASSPGTSGNTGELFF.

This clone was found once. The gene calls are TRBV27 and TRBJ2-3, with TRBD2 matching 12 bases. From germline, CDR1 is MNHEY and CDR2 SMNVEV (reference sequence). Unmatched junction bases numbered 9, after V lost 5 bases and J lost 0 bases. CDR3 size: 18 residues. The CDR3 nucleotides are TGTGCCAGCAGTCCGGGGACTAGCGGGCGATGGAGCACAGATACGCAGTATTTT. This encodes CASSPGTSGRWSTDTQYF.

The V call is TRBV2, the J call TRBJ2-7, with 11 bases matching TRBD2. Trimming took 1 base from V and 6 from J; bases not matched to a gene: 2. The CDR3 length is 14 residues. Germline CDR1 is SNHLY and CDR2 is FYNNEI. The CDR3 DNA follows: TGTGCCAGCAGTGAAGTACTAGCGGGAGTCGAGCAGTACTTC. Its protein is CASSEVLAGVEQYF.

J is TRBJ1-4 and V is TRBV5-1, with D possibly being TRBD1 (5 bases). This CDR3 has 15 residues. V lost 0 bases and J 6 bases, leaving 12 bases between the germline ends. Germline CDR1 is SGHRS and CDR2 is YFSETQ. CDR3 protein: CASSLVGALYEKLFF. CDR3 DNA sequence: TGCGCCAGCAGCTTGGTCGGGGCCCTGTATGAAAAACTGTTTTTT.

The V gene is TRBV9, the J gene TRBJ2-6; D is undetermined. V was cut by 0 bases and J by 0 bases, with 4 bases left in between. Germline CDR1 reads SGDLS; CDR2 reads YYNGEE. The CDR3 is 15 amino acids. CDR3 bases: TGTGCCAGCAGCGTAGGACGCTCTGGGGCCAACGTCCTGACTTTC. Amino acid sequence: CASSVGRSGANVLTF.

The chain is built from TRBV28 and TRBJ2-7; 7 nucleotides match TRBD1. Per the germline V gene, CDR1 is MDHEN and CDR2 is SYDVKM. J lost 3 bases, V lost 6 bases, and 2 bases had no gene match. This CDR3 region has 12 residues. CDR3 DNA: TGTGCCAGCAGGACAGGGTTCTACGAGCAGTACTTC. Its protein is CASRTGFYEQYF.

This rearrangement joins TRBV5-6 to TRBJ2-4; 7 bases align to TRBD2. CDR1 and CDR2 (germline): SGHDT, YYEEEE. Losses at the gene ends were 3 bases for V and 8 bases for J; bases not matched to a gene: 14. This CDR3 is built from 16 residues. The CDR3 protein is CASSSQSGTGADIQYF. The CDR3 DNA follows: TGTGCCAGCAGCTCACAGAGCGGGACCGGAGCGGACATTCAGTACTTC.

This clone appeared many times. The chain links TRBV16 to TRBJ2-1; 11 bases are a match to TRBD2. Germline CDR1 and CDR2: KGHSY and FQNENV. J was trimmed by 9 bases and V by 0 bases; bases with no gene match: 4. The CDR3 totals 15 residues. Written as DNA, the CDR3 is TGTGCCAGCAGCCAATCGGCACTAGCGGGAGCTGAGCAGTTCTTC. Its translation: CASSQSALAGAEQFF.

The rearrangement uses TRBV29-1 and TRBJ1-1; the D gene is possibly TRBD1 (5 bases). Germline loops: CDR1 SQVTM, CDR2 ANQGSEA. V shed 6 bases and J shed 0 bases, with 11 bases lying between them. This CDR3 has 13 residues. The CDR3 DNA is TGCAGCGTCACCGACAGCTTGAACACTGAAGCTTTCTTT. Its translation: CSVTDSLNTEAFF. Variable domain in full (rest from reference TRBV29-1 and TRBJ1-1): SAVISQKPSRDICQRGTSLTIQCQVDSQVTMMFWYRQQPGQSLTLIATANQGSEATYESGFVIDKFPISRPNLTFSTLTVSNMSPEDSSIYLCSVTDSLNTEAFFGQGTRLTVV.

In the case of this clone: Other DNA sequences from this sample encode an identical CDR3 as well. The chain couples TRBV5-6 to TRBJ2-5, with D possibly matching TRBD2 (5 bases). This CDR3 contains 12 residues. Trimming stripped 1 base from V and 4 bases from J, with 5 bases between. Germline loops: CDR1 SGHDT, CDR2 YYEEEE. For the CDR3, the DNA is TGTGCCAGCAGCTTGCGGGGAGAGACCCAGTACTTC. It yields the protein CASSLRGETQYF.

The CDR3 here is CASSSLVNTEAFF. The DNA for the CDR3 is TGTGCCAGCAGCTCCCTAGTGAACACTGAAGCTTTCTTT. This rearrangement joins TRBV7-2 to TRBJ1-1; no clear D gene. Per the germline V gene, CDR1 is SGHTA and CDR2 is FQGNSA. The CDR3 runs to 13 residues. With 4 bases removed from V and 0 bases from J, the gap between germline ends came to 6 bases.

The J gene is TRBJ1-5, the V gene TRBV6-6; D is perhaps TRBD1 (5 bases). CDR1 and CDR2 (germline): MNHNY, SVGAGI (reference sequence). V lost 4 bases and J 8 bases, leaving 9 bases between the germline ends. This CDR3 has 12 residues. For the CDR3, the DNA is TGTGCCAGCAGTTGGGGGGTGAAGCCCCAGCATTTT. It specifies CASSWGVKPQHF.

With respect to this clone: The sample contains more than one DNA sequence encoding this CDR3. This sequence joins TRBV11-2 and TRBJ2-1, with a weak D call TRBD1 (5 bases). The V end lost 3 bases, the J end lost 0 bases, and 6 bases lay between the germline ends. The CDR3 sequence is 14 residues long. CDR1 is SGHAT and CDR2 is FQNNGV in the germline V gene. CDR3 DNA sequence: TGTGCCAGCAGCTTGACAGACTCCTACAATGAGCAGTTCTTC. Its protein product is CASSLTDSYNEQFF.

This chain links TRBV5-4 with TRBJ2-3, with 10 bases identical to TRBD2. After removal of 4 bases from V and 0 bases from J, the junction contained 5 bases not matched to a gene. The CDR3 runs to 16 residues. Germline CDR1 reads SGHNT; CDR2 reads YYREEE (reference sequence). For the CDR3, the DNA is TGTGCCAGCAGCCCGAAGACTAGCGGGAGCACAGATACGCAGTATTTT. It specifies CASSPKTSGSTDTQYF.

Regarding this clone: Other DNA sequences of this sample code for an identical CDR3. V and J are TRBV9 and TRBJ2-7; TRBD2 matches at 8 bases. Germline CDR1 reads SGDLS; CDR2 reads YYNGEE. This CDR3 region has 14 residues. Germline trimming cut 0 bases from V and 3 bases from J; bases unmatched to any gene: 2. CDR3 sequence: CASSVGGGFYEQYF. Written as DNA, the CDR3 is TGTGCCAGCAGCGTAGGCGGGGGGTTCTACGAGCAGTACTTC.

This clone was counted between two and nine times. The chain links TRBV5-5 to TRBJ2-5; 9 bases align to TRBD2. Germline CDR1 SGHKS, CDR2 YYEKEE (reference sequence). The CDR3 is made up of 17 amino acids. V shed 3 bases and J 2 bases; nucleotides not matched to a gene: 11. The CDR3 DNA reads as TGTGCCAGCAGCTCCACCCCGGGGCTAGCGGGACAAGAGACCCAGTACTTC. Amino acids: CASSSTPGLAGQETQYF.

The chain uses TRBV28 and TRBJ2-7; perhaps TRBD1 as D (6 bases). The CDR3 runs 13 residues. Germline V gene lookup returns CDR1 MDHEN and CDR2 SYDVKM. Trimming left V 6 bases short and J 6 bases short, with 15 bases between. CDR3 in amino acids: CASSPGTPGEQYF. CDR3 sequence (DNA): TGTGCCAGCAGCCCTGGGACACCGGGCGAGCAGTACTTC.

About this clone: This same CDR3 is encoded by further DNA sequences in the sample. CDR3 sequence reads: CASSRETGNTIYF. CDR3 nucleotide sequence: TGTGCCAGCTCAAGGGAGACTGGAAACACCATATATTTT. This chain uses TRBV18 with TRBJ1-3, with D uncertain. Trimming took off 5 bases at V and 2 bases at J, with 7 bases between the two ends. This CDR3 comprises 13 residues. The V gene's germline CDR1 is KGHSH and CDR2 LQKENI.

On this clone itself: Other nucleotide sequences in the sample specify the same CDR3. The gene calls are TRBV5-1 and TRBJ2-5; 9 bases line up with TRBD2. J was trimmed by 5 bases and V by 4 bases; bases with no gene match: 6. The germline V gene encodes CDR1 SGHRS and CDR2 YFSETQ. CDR3 size: 14 residues. The CDR3 reads CASSPGTSWETQYF. The CDR3 nucleotides read TGCGCCAGCAGCCCCGGGACTAGCTGGGAGACCCAGTACTTC. The complete variable domain, with remaining parts taken from reference TRBV5-1 and TRBJ2-5, reads KAGVTQTPRYLIKTRGQQVTLSCSPISGHRSVSWYQQTPGQGLQFLFEYFSETQRNKGNFPGRFSGRQFSNSRSEMNVSTLELGDSALYLCASSPGTSWETQYFGPGTRLLVL.

The chain combines TRBV5-1 with TRBJ2-2; D may be TRBD1 (6 bases). V was shortened by 3 bases and J by 0 bases, with 18 bases between the two germline ends. The germline V gene encodes CDR1 SGHRS and CDR2 YFSETQ. The CDR3 covers 18 residues. CDR3 DNA: TGCGCCAGCAGCTATTTCCCACAGGGCGATCCGAACACCGGGGAGCTGTTTTTT. Its protein product is CASSYFPQGDPNTGELFF.